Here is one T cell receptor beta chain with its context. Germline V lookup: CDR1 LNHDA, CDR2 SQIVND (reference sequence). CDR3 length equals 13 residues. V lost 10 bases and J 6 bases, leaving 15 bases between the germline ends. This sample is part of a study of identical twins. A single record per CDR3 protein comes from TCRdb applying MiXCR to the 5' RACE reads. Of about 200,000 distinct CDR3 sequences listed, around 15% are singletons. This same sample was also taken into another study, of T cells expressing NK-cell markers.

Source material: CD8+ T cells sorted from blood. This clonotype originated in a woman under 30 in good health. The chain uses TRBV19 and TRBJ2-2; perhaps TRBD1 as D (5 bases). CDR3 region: CATPGWKSGELFF. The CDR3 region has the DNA TGTGCCACCCCAGGGTGGAAGTCCGGGGAGCTGTTTTTT.